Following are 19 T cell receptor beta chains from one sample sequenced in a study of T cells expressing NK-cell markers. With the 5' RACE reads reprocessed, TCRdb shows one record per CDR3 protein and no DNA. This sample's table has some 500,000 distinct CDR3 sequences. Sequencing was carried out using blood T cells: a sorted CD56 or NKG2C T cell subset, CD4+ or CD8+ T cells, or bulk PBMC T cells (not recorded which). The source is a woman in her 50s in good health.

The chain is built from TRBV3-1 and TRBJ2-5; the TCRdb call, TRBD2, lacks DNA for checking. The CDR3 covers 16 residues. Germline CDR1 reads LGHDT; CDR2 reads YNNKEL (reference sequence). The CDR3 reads CASSQVLAGGQETQYF.

The CDR3 is CASSLVRVNTEAFF. The chain couples TRBV5-1 to TRBJ1-1. CDR1 SGHRS and CDR2 YFSETQ come from the germline V gene. The CDR3 contains 14 residues.

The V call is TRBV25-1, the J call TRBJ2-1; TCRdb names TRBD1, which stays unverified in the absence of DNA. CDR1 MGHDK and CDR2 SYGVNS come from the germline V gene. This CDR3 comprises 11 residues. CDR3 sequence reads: CASSDLGAPIF. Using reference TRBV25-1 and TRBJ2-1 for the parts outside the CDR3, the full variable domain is EADIYQTPRYLVIGTGKKITLECSQTMGHDKMYWYQQDPGMELHLIHYSYGVNSTEKGDLSSESTVSRIRTEHFPLTLESARPSHTSQYLCASSDLGAPIFGPGTRLTVL.

This chain's CDR3 is CASGSGHTNEKLFF. This chain uses TRBV12-5 with TRBJ1-4. The CDR3 consists of 14 residues. CDR1 and CDR2 from the germline V gene are LGHNT and FRNRAP. Supplemented by reference TRBV12-5 and TRBJ1-4, the full variable domain reads DARVTQTPRHKVTEMGQEVTMRCQPILGHNTVFWYRQTMMQGLELLAYFRNRAPLDDSGMPKDRFSAEMPDATLATLKIQPSEPRDSAVYFCASGSGHTNEKLFFGSGTQLSVL.

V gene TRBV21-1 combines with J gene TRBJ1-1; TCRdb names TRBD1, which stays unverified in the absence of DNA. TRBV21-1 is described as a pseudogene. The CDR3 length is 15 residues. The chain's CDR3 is CASSKVLGGNTEAFF.

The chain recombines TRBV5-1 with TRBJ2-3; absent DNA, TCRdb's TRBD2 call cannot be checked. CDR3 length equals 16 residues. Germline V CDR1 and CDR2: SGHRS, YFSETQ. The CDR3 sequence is CASSLDPFSGTDTQYF.

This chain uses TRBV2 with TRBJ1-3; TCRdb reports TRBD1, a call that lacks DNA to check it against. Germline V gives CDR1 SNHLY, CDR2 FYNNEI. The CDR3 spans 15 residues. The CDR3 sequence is CASRLQGTSGNTIYF.

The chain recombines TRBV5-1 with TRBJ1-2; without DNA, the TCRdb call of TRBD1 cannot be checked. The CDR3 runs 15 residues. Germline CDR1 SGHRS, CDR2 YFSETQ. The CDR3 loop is CASSTVGARVYGYTF.

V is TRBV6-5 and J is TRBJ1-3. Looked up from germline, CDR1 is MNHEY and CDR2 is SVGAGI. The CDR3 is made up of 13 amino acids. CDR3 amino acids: CASSYFGGNTIYF.

The CDR3 loop is CASSQEGREIGGYTF. This sequence joins TRBV3-1 and TRBJ1-2; with no DNA, the TCRdb D assignment of TRBD1 cannot be verified. The CDR3 covers 15 residues. CDR1 is LGHDT and CDR2 is YNNKEL in the germline V gene (reference sequence).

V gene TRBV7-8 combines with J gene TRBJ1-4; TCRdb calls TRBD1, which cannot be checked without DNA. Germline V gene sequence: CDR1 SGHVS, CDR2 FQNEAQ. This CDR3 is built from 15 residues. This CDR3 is CASSQSGWGDEKLFF.

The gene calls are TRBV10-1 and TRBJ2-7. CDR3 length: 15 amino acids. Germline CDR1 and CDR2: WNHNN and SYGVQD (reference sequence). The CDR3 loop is CASSELASGSYEQYF.

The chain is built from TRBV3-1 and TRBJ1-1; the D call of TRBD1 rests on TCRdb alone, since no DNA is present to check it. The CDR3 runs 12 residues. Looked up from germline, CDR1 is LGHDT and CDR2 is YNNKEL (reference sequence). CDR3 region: CASSYLQGGAFF.

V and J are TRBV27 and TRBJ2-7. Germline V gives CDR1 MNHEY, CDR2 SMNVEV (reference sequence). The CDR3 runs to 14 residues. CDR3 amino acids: CASRDHTRPNEQYF.

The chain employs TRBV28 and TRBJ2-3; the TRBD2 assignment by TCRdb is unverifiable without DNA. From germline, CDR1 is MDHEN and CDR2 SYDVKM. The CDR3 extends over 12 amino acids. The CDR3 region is CASSPSGYTQYF.

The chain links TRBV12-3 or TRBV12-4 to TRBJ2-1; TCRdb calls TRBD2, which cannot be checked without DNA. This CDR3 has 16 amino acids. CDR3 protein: CASRLAGGPSLREQFF.

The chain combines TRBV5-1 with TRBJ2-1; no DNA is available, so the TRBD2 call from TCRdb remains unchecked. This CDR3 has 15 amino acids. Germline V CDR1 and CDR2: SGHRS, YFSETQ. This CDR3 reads CASSITSGRTNEQFF.

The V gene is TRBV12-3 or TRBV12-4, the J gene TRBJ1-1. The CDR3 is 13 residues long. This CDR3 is CASSSGVGTEAFF.

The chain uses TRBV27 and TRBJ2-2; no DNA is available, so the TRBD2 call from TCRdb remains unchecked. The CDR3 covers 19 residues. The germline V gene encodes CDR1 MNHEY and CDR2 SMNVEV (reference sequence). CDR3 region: CASSLRGVTSGVNTGELFF.